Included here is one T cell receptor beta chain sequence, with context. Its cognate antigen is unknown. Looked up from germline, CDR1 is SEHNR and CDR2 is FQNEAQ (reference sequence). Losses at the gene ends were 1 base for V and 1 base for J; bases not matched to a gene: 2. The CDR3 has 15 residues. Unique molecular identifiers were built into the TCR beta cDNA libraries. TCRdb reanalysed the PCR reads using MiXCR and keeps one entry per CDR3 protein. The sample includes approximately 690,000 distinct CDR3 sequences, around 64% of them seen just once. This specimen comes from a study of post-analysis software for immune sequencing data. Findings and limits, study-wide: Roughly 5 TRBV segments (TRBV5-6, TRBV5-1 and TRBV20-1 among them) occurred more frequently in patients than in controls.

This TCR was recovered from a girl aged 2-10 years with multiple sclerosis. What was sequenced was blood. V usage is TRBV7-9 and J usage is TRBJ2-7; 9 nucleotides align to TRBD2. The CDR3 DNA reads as TGTGCCAGCAGCTTAGAAGGACTAGCGTCCTACGAGCAGTACTTC. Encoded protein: CASSLEGLASYEQYF.